Presented here are 11 T cell receptor beta chains from one specimen sequenced in a study of cytomegalovirus exposure and HLA in healthy donors. The PCR had 60 Vbeta and 13 Jbeta primers. Assay: immunoSEQ multiplex PCR; the TCRdb copy retains only in-frame clones and omits some. Among roughly 240,000 clones listed, roughly 78% were seen once. Sequencing input: PBMCs. The receptors stem from a boy between 5 and 17 years old in good health and CMV-seronegative.

The chain combines TRBV18 with TRBJ1-1; 8 positions match TRBD1. The CDR3 runs 17 residues. The ends lost 3 bases at V and 1 base at J; junction bases unmatched: 10. Germline CDR1 reads KGHSH; CDR2 reads LQKENI. The CDR3 loop is CASSPIGQGGANTEAFF. In DNA, the CDR3 is TGTGCCAGCTCACCGATTGGACAGGGAGGGGCGAACACTGAAGCTTTCTTT.

The chain uses TRBV5-1 and TRBJ2-7, with TRBD1 matching over 7 bases. Germline lookup yields CDR1 SGHRS and CDR2 YFSETQ. CDR3 size: 13 residues. V dropped 4 bases and J dropped 9; count of bases not matched to a gene: 10. CDR3 sequence (DNA): TGCGCCAGCAGCGTAGACAGGGTTAATGGGCAGTACTTC. Translating it yields CASSVDRVNGQYF.

A remark on this clone: Its ends do not fully match the called genes, so a read error is possible. The rearrangement uses TRBV7-7 and TRBJ2-3, with TRBD2 matching 8 bases. This CDR3 has 17 amino acids. Germline assignment: CDR1 SSHAT and CDR2 FNYEAQ (reference sequence). The CDR3 loop reads CASSSSGGPRGTDTQYF. DNA of the CDR3: TGTGCTAGCAGCTCCAGCGGGGGCCCCCGGGGCACAGATACGCAGTATTTT.

This clone appeared once. This sequence joins TRBV7-7 and TRBJ2-5; weak D call: TRBD1 (6 bases). There are 12 residues in the CDR3. V gave up 5 bases and J gave up 7 bases, with 11 bases separating them. The V gene's germline CDR1 is SSHAT and CDR2 FNYEAQ (reference sequence). DNA for the CDR3: TGTGCCAGCAGCAGTCTAGGGGGGACCCAGTACTTC. It specifies CASSSLGGTQYF.

The genes are TRBV6-5 and TRBJ1-2; weak D call: TRBD1 (5 bases). Germline V gene data show CDR1 as MNHEY and CDR2 as SVGAGI. Trimming removed 10 bases at V and 8 bases at J, with 14 bases between. The CDR3 has 11 amino acids. The CDR3 reads CATQKEGGYTF. The CDR3 DNA sequence: TGTGCCACCCAAAAGGAGGGGGGCTACACCTTC.

V is TRBV5-1 and J is TRBJ2-7, with TRBD2 matching 9 bases. CDR1 is SGHRS and CDR2 is YFSETQ in the germline V gene. This CDR3 comprises 16 residues. Trimming took 0 bases from V and 0 from J; bases not matched to a gene: 4. The CDR3, as DNA: TGCGCCAGCAGCTTGGCCGGGACTAGCAGCTCCTACGAGCAGTACTTC. Translated, it gives CASSLAGTSSSYEQYF.

The chain couples TRBV5-1 to TRBJ1-1; 8 nucleotides align to TRBD1. Germline CDR1 is SGHRS and CDR2 is YFSETQ. V gave up 4 bases and J gave up 4 bases; unmatched junction bases: 6. The CDR3 has 14 residues. DNA for the CDR3: TGCGCCAGCAGCCAGGACAGGGCCCTCACTGAAGCTTTCTTT. Amino acids: CASSQDRALTEAFF.

This chain joins TRBV6-1 and TRBJ2-5; tentatively, D is TRBD2 (5 bases). The CDR3 has 15 amino acids. The germline CDR1 and CDR2 sequences are MNHNS and SASEGT. The V end was cut by 1 base, the J end by 2 bases, with 11 bases between. The CDR3 coding sequence is TGTGCCAGCAGTGAAGTCGCGGGTGTTCAAGAGACCCAGTACTTC. It yields the protein CASSEVAGVQETQYF.

The chain uses TRBV7-6 and TRBJ1-5, with D tentatively TRBD1 (5 bases). The germline CDR1 and CDR2 sequences are SGHVS and FNYEAQ. This CDR3 contains 14 residues. Trimming left V 5 bases short and J 5 bases short, with 13 bases between. The CDR3 DNA reads as TGTGCCAGCAGCCAGGGCCTCGGGTATCAGCCCCAGCATTTT. Residues: CASSQGLGYQPQHF.

This clone appeared a few times. The rearrangement links TRBV29-1 to TRBJ1-2; no definite D call. The CDR3 consists of 13 residues. CDR1 is SQVTM and CDR2 is ANQGSEA in the germline V gene. Trimming cost V 3 bases and J 4 bases, with 12 bases left between them. DNA of the CDR3: TGCAGCGTTGAGTCGGGAGGAGGCTATGGCTACACCTTC. This translates into CSVESGGGYGYTF. The full variable domain, in which reference TRBV29-1 and TRBJ1-2 provide the parts outside the CDR3, is SAVISQKPSRDICQRGTSLTIQCQVDSQVTMMFWYRQQPGQSLTLIATANQGSEATYESGFVIDKFPISRPNLTFSTLTVSNMSPEDSSIYLCSVESGGGYGYTFGSGTRLTVV.

The J gene is TRBJ2-3, the V gene TRBV19, with a possible D match to TRBD2 (5 bases). V lost 4 bases and J 6 bases, leaving 14 bases between the germline ends. The CDR3 has 14 amino acids. Germline V gene sequence: CDR1 LNHDA, CDR2 SQIVND (reference sequence). CDR3 sequence (DNA): TGTGCCAGTAGTACCCCCGGACTTTTTGATACGCAGTATTTT. It specifies CASSTPGLFDTQYF. The variable domain in full, with the rest retrieved from reference TRBV19 and TRBJ2-3, is DGGITQSPKYLFRKEGQNVTLSCEQNLNHDAMYWYRQDPGQGLRLIYYSQIVNDFQKGDIAEGYSVSREKKESFPLTVTSAQKNPTAFYLCASSTPGLFDTQYFGPGTRLTVL.